The clone carrying this T cell receptor (beta chain) was seen repeatedly, ten times or more. Its specificity is unknown. The entry originates in a study of T cell repertoires in cytomegalovirus infection. Study background: Indications of both CMV infection and matching HLA type were provided by public TCR beta signatures.

Trimming stripped 5 bases from V and 5 bases from J, with 13 bases between. The CDR3 spans 13 residues. Germline-derived CDR1 and CDR2 are SEHNR and FQNEAQ (reference sequence). TCRdb passed the reads through MiXCR, listing each CDR3 protein once. The sample has about 310,000 distinct CDR3 sequences, roughly 17% seen once. Study outcomes and limitations: CMV carriers having the relevant HLA were flagged by cumulative public TCR beta family frequency. Predominance within the ex vivo response was attributable to HLA-C-restricted CMV-specific TCR beta clonotypes.

The sample taken for sequencing was PBMCs. V gene TRBV7-9 combines with J gene TRBJ2-7, with D maybe TRBD2 (6 bases). This TCR came from a human donor in good health (CMV status not recorded). Some clones in this sample may be carry-over from other donors' samples. CDR3 nucleotides: TGTGCCAGCAGCCGATTAGGAGGGAACGAGCAGTACTTC. It is translated as CASSRLGGNEQYF.